This TCR beta chain was found in a study of TIL therapy for anti-PD-1-resistant metastatic lung cancer. From germline, CDR1 is MDHEN and CDR2 SYDVKM. CDR3 length: 15 amino acids. Trimming took 5 bases from V and 2 from J, leaving 13 bases between them. Time point given: pre-treatment sample, taken before nivolumab and TIL therapy. Most excised metastases sampled were pleural nodules or supraclavicular lymph nodes. Sequencing used immunoSEQ v3. Clones were read by immunoSEQ multiplex PCR, and TCRdb kept only the in-frame ones, dropping some. The repertoire holds thousands of clones, with around 75% as singletons.

The sequence derives from a person aged 25 to 79 with non-small cell lung cancer. The gene calls are TRBV28 and TRBJ1-5; possible D gene TRBD1, 6 bases. Here the sequenced sample was tumor tissue, taken at baseline. This CDR3 is CASSPTGFGNQPQHF. The CDR3, as DNA: TGTGCCAGCAGTCCTACAGGGTTCGGCAATCAGCCCCAGCATTTT.